Presented here are 21 T cell receptor beta chains from one specimen sequenced in a study of naive and memory T cell subsets. Specified treatment: skin biopsy from PPD injection site in Mantoux-positive individual. An oligonucleotide containing a UMI was ligated to the 3' end of TCR cDNA. Amplification of ligated cDNA took four PCR rounds with SP2 and nested alpha and beta constant primers. TCRdb reprocessed the UMI-ligation and nested PCR reads via MiXCR and lists one record per CDR3 protein. The sample yields about 30,000 distinct CDR3 sequences, under 8.5% seen once. The specimen was skin, collected from a tuberculin skin test site. Receptors were obtained from an adult in good health.

In this sample, this clonotype turned up a few times. The chain uses TRBV25-1 and TRBJ1-1, with D perhaps matching TRBD1 (6 bases). The CDR3 is made up of 16 amino acids. Trimming removed 2 bases at V and 5 bases at J, with 18 bases between. Germline CDR1 MGHDK, CDR2 SYGVNS. The CDR3 reads CASSERDTFYGTEAFF. Written as DNA, the CDR3 is TGTGCCAGCAGTGAAAGGGACACCTTCTACGGAACTGAAGCTTTCTTT. The variable domain in full, with the rest retrieved from reference TRBV25-1 and TRBJ1-1, is EADIYQTPRYLVIGTGKKITLECSQTMGHDKMYWYQQDPGMELHLIHYSYGVNSTEKGDLSSESTVSRIRTEHFPLTLESARPSHTSQYLCASSERDTFYGTEAFFGQGTRLTVV.

This clonotype was found many times. CDR3 region: CASSSRTGRTEAFF. The CDR3, as DNA: TGTGCCAGCAGCTCAAGGACAGGGAGGACTGAAGCTTTCTTT. The chain has TRBV7-9 and TRBJ1-1, with 8 bases matching TRBD1. The germline V gene has CDR1 SEHNR and CDR2 FQNEAQ (reference sequence). This CDR3 contains 14 residues. V shed 4 bases and J 5 bases; nucleotides not matched to a gene: 6.

This clonotype has ten or more counts. This sequence joins TRBV20-1 and TRBJ2-7, with TRBD1 as a possible D gene (6 bases). Trimming left V 6 bases short and J 5 bases short, with 17 bases between. The V gene's germline CDR1 is DFQATT and CDR2 SNEGSKA (reference sequence). The CDR3 length is 13 residues. The CDR3 protein is CSAPNPQGNEQYF. The CDR3 coding sequence is TGCAGTGCCCCTAACCCACAGGGAAACGAGCAGTACTTC.

This clonotype was counted at least ten times. V usage is TRBV20-1 and J usage is TRBJ2-1; the match to TRBD2 covers 11 bases. With 3 bases clipped from V and 6 bases from J, the junction kept 13 bases outside the gene matches. The CDR3 spans 17 residues. CDR1 DFQATT and CDR2 SNEGSKA come from the germline V gene (reference sequence). The CDR3 loop is CSASPQGLADPANEQFF. In DNA, the CDR3 is TGCAGTGCTAGCCCTCAGGGACTAGCGGACCCCGCCAATGAGCAGTTCTTC.

This clonotype was counted between two and nine times. This chain links TRBV7-6 with TRBJ1-4; TRBD1 matches 7 bases. The CDR3 extends over 15 amino acids. With V trimmed by 5 bases and J by 3 bases, 6 bases remained unmatched. Germline lookup yields CDR1 SGHVS and CDR2 FNYEAQ. The DNA for the CDR3 is TGTGCCAGCAGCCGCAACAGGGGTTCTAATGAAAAACTGTTTTTT. This encodes CASSRNRGSNEKLFF.

In this sample, this clonotype turned up many times. The chain combines TRBV5-1 with TRBJ2-3, with D possibly TRBD2 on 6 matching bases. The CDR3 sequence is 15 residues long. Trimming removed 6 bases from V and 4 bases from J, with 18 bases in between. From germline, CDR1 is SGHRS and CDR2 YFSETQ. Here the CDR3 reads CASTVEGIAADTQYF. The CDR3 DNA reads as TGCGCCAGCACCGTTGAGGGTATAGCGGCAGATACGCAGTATTTT. Full variable domain (remainder filled in from reference TRBV5-1 and TRBJ2-3): KAGVTQTPRYLIKTRGQQVTLSCSPISGHRSVSWYQQTPGQGLQFLFEYFSETQRNKGNFPGRFSGRQFSNSRSEMNVSTLELGDSALYLCASTVEGIAADTQYFGPGTRLTVL.

This clonotype was seen at least ten times. The chain joins TRBV10-3 to TRBJ1-2; 7 nucleotides agree with TRBD1. This CDR3 is 13 amino acids long. After removal of 8 bases from V and 2 bases from J, the junction contained 5 bases not matched to a gene. Germline V CDR1 and CDR2: ENHRY, SYGVKD. CDR3 amino acids: CAIGGQTNYGYTF. CDR3 DNA: TGTGCCATCGGGGGACAGACAAACTATGGCTACACCTTC.

This clonotype was recorded at least ten times. This rearrangement joins TRBV5-5 to TRBJ2-7; weak D call: TRBD2 (6 bases). Germline lookup yields CDR1 SGHKS and CDR2 YYEKEE (reference sequence). Trimming left V 4 bases short and J 3 bases short, with 17 bases between. The CDR3 covers 15 residues. Here the CDR3 reads CASSPPSLAVYEQYF. The CDR3 bases are TGTGCCAGCAGCCCACCATCACTAGCCGTCTACGAGCAGTACTTC.

This clonotype was recorded at least ten times. The V call is TRBV28, the J call TRBJ1-3; tentative D call: TRBD1 (5 bases). Germline CDR1 is MDHEN and CDR2 is SYDVKM. The ends were cut back, 6 bases at V and 4 bases at J, with 25 bases in the middle. The CDR3 runs to 18 residues. This CDR3 reads CASSPVLDTRDVGNTIYF. The DNA for the CDR3 is TGTGCCAGCAGCCCGGTGTTGGACACAAGGGACGTCGGAAACACCATATATTTT.

This clonotype was picked up many times. This chain connects TRBV5-1 to TRBJ2-4; D might be TRBD1 (5 bases). Germline lookup yields CDR1 SGHRS and CDR2 YFSETQ. The CDR3 length is 16 residues. The ends were cut back, 4 bases at V and 5 bases at J, with 19 bases in the middle. CDR3: CASSPKTAQEENIQYF. The CDR3 DNA is TGCGCCAGCAGCCCAAAGACAGCCCAAGAGGAAAACATTCAGTACTTC. Together with reference TRBV5-1 and TRBJ2-4, the CDR3 gives the full variable domain: KAGVTQTPRYLIKTRGQQVTLSCSPISGHRSVSWYQQTPGQGLQFLFEYFSETQRNKGNFPGRFSGRQFSNSRSEMNVSTLELGDSALYLCASSPKTAQEENIQYFGAGTRLSVL.

This clonotype occurred a few times. J is TRBJ2-7 and V is TRBV9; the D gene is possibly TRBD1 (5 bases). The ends were cut back, 4 bases at V and 3 bases at J, with 11 bases in the middle. CDR3 length equals 13 residues. Germline V gives CDR1 SGDLS, CDR2 YYNGEE. The CDR3 DNA sequence: TGTGCCAGCAGCCCCCACCAGGGCTACGAGCAGTACTTC. Its protein product is CASSPHQGYEQYF.

This clonotype was seen ten or more times. V and J are TRBV20-1 and TRBJ2-4, with 10 nucleotides matching TRBD1. CDR1 and CDR2 (germline): DFQATT, SNEGSKA (reference sequence). The CDR3 has 16 amino acids. V shed 1 base and J 4 bases; nucleotides not matched to a gene: 7. The CDR3 loop is CSARGTGTGDKNIQYF. CDR3 nucleotide sequence: TGCAGTGCTAGAGGTACCGGGACAGGGGATAAAAACATTCAGTACTTC.

This clonotype was counted at least ten times. This chain connects TRBV7-2 to TRBJ2-1; D is unresolved. In germline, CDR1 is SGHTA, CDR2 FQGNSA. CDR3 length: 13 amino acids. Trimming removed 4 bases from V and 9 bases from J, with 13 bases in between. In DNA form, the CDR3 reads TGTGCCAGCAGCTCGGAAGGGCTTGGTGAGCAGTTCTTC. Its translation: CASSSEGLGEQFF. Full variable domain (missing parts from reference TRBV7-2 and TRBJ2-1): GAGVSQSPSNKVTEKGKDVELRCDPISGHTALYWYRQSLGQGLEFLIYFQGNSAPDKSGLPSDRFSAERTGGSVSTLTIQRTQQEDSAVYLCASSSEGLGEQFFGPGTRLTVL.

This clonotype appeared many times. The gene calls are TRBV7-9 and TRBJ2-5; TRBD1 matches at 9 bases. This CDR3 contains 16 residues. CDR1 and CDR2 (germline): SEHNR, FQNEAQ (reference sequence). With 1 base clipped from V and 0 bases from J, the junction kept 3 bases outside the gene matches. The chain's CDR3 is CASSLGTGAYQETQYF. The CDR3 DNA follows: TGTGCCAGCAGCTTAGGGACAGGGGCCTACCAAGAGACCCAGTACTTC.

This clonotype occurred many times. The V and J genes are TRBV12-3 or TRBV12-4 and TRBJ1-2; 7 bases line up with TRBD1. This CDR3 comprises 14 residues. The V and J ends lost 3 bases and 2 bases, in that order; junction bases with no gene match: 3. DNA for the CDR3: TGTGCCAGCAGTTTGGGGACAGACAACTATGGCTACACCTTC. The encoded protein is CASSLGTDNYGYTF.

This clonotype showed up many times. The CDR3 is CASSPPNWCQETQYF. CDR3 nucleotide sequence: TGTGCCAGCAGTCCTCCAAACTGGTGCCAAGAGACCCAGTACTTC. The chain links TRBV12-3 or TRBV12-4 to TRBJ2-5; D is unresolved. V lost 5 bases to trimming and J lost 1 base, with 14 bases between them. CDR3 size: 15 residues.

This clonotype was seen many times. The chain is built from TRBV15 and TRBJ1-4; 7 bases align to TRBD1. V trimming: 2 bases; J trimming: 6 bases; junction bases outside the gene matches: 6. Germline CDR1 and CDR2: LNHNV and YYDKDF (reference sequence). The CDR3 spans 15 residues. CDR3 protein: CATSRQTGDDEKLFF. The DNA for the CDR3 is TGTGCCACCAGCAGACAAACAGGGGACGATGAAAAACTGTTTTTT.

This clonotype was recorded many times. V usage is TRBV20-1 and J usage is TRBJ2-1; 11 bases are a match to TRBD2. This CDR3 has 16 amino acids. Germline CDR1 DFQATT, CDR2 SNEGSKA (reference sequence). The ends lost 4 bases at V and 4 bases at J; junction bases unmatched: 9. The CDR3 DNA follows: TGCAGTGCTAATTTAATAGCGGGGGGGCAATACAATGAGCAGTTCTTC. Translating gives CSANLIAGGQYNEQFF.

There are a few counts of this clonotype. This rearrangement joins TRBV7-9 to TRBJ2-7; D is unclear. CDR3 size: 13 residues. The germline V gene encodes CDR1 SEHNR and CDR2 FQNEAQ (reference sequence). V was cut by 5 bases and J by 1 base, with 9 bases left in between. The CDR3 nucleotides read TGTGCCAGCAGCCCGTTAGGGTCCTACGAGCAGTACTTC. Residues: CASSPLGSYEQYF. Based on the CDR3 plus reference TRBV7-9 and TRBJ2-7, the full variable domain is DTGVSQNPRHKITKRGQNVTFRCDPISEHNRLYWYRQTLGQGPEFLTYFQNEAQLEKSRLLSDRFSAERPKGSFSTLEIQRTEQGDSAMYLCASSPLGSYEQYFGPGTRLTVT.

This clonotype has a count of ten or more. The V and J genes are TRBV6-1 and TRBJ2-7; no reliable D call. The CDR3 is 18 residues long. Between the trimmed V and J ends, which lost 2 bases and 0 bases, there was a span of 20 bases. Germline-derived CDR1 and CDR2 are MNHNS and SASEGT. The CDR3 DNA sequence: TGTGCCAGCAGTGAATTCTCGGGTTCCCTGGATATCTCCTACGAGCAGTACTTC. It codes for CASSEFSGSLDISYEQYF.

This clonotype was counted many times. The chain has TRBV7-7 and TRBJ2-7; tentatively, D is TRBD1 (5 bases). Germline assignment: CDR1 SSHAT and CDR2 FNYEAQ (reference sequence). V lost 5 bases and J lost 0, with 11 bases in between. This CDR3 comprises 14 residues. The CDR3: CASSKSRDSYEQYF. CDR3 nucleotides: TGTGCCAGCAGCAAAAGCAGGGACTCCTACGAGCAGTACTTC.